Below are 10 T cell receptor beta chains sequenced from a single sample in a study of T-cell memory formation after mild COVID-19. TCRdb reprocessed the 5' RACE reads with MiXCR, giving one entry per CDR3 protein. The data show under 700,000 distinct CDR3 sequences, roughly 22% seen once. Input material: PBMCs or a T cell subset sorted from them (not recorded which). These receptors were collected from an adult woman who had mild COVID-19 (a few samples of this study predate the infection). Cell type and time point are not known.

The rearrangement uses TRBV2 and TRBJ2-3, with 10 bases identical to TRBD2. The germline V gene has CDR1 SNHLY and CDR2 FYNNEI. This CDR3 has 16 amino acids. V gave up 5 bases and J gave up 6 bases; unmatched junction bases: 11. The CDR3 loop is CASSTGTSEGSDTQYF. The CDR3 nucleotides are TGTGCCAGCAGTACCGGGACTAGCGAAGGATCGGATACGCAGTATTTT.

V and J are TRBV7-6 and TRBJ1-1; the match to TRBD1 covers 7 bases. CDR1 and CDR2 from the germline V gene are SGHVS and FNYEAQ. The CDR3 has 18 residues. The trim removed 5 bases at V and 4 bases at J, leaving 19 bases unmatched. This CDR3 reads CASSVPYGAGGGGTEAFF. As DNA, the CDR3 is TGTGCCAGCAGCGTTCCCTATGGGGCAGGGGGAGGCGGCACTGAAGCTTTCTTT.

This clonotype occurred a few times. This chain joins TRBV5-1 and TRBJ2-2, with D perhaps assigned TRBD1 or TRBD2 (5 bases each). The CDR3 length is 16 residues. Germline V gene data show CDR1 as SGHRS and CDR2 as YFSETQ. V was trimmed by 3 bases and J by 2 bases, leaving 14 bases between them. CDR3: CASSWDPIRNTGELFF. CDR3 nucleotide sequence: TGCGCCAGCAGCTGGGACCCAATCAGAAACACCGGGGAGCTGTTTTTT.

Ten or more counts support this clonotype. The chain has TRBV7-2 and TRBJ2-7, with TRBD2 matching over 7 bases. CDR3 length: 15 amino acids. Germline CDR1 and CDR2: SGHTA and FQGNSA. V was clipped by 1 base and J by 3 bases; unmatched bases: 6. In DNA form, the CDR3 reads TGTGCCAGCAGCTTAGGATTGGGCGGGAGCTACGAGCAGTACTTC. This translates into CASSLGLGGSYEQYF.

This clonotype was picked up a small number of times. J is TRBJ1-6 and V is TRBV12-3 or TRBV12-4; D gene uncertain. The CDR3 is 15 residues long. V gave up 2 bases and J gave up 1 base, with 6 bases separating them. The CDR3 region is CASSLRVSYNSPLHF. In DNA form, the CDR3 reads TGTGCCAGCAGTTTAAGGGTGTCCTATAATTCACCCCTCCACTTT.

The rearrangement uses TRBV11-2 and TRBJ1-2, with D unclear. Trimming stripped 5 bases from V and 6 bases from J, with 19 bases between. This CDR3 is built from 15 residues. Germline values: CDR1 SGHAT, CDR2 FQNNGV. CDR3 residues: CASSPRTVTSDGYTF. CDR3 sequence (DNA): TGTGCCAGCAGCCCCCGGACTGTGACTTCAGATGGCTACACCTTC.

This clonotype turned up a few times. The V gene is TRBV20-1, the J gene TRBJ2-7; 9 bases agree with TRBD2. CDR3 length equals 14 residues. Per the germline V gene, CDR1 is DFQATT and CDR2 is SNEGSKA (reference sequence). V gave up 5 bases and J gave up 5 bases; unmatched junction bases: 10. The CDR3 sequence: CSALKSGRSNEQYF. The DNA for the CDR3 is TGCAGTGCTCTTAAAAGCGGGAGGAGCAACGAGCAGTACTTC.

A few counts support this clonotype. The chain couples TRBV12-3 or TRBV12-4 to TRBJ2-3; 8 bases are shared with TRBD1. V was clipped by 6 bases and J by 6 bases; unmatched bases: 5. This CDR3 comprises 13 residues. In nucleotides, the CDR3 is TGTGCCAGCAGCCAGGGGGCCGGCGATACGCAGTATTTT. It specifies CASSQGAGDTQYF.

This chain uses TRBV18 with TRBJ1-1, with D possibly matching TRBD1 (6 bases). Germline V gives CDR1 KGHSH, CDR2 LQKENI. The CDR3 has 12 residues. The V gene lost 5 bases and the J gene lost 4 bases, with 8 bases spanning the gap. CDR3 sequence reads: CASSTTGTEAFF. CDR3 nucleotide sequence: TGTGCCAGCTCAACGACAGGCACTGAAGCTTTCTTT. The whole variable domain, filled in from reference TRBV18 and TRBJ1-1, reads NAGVMQNPRHLVRRRGQEARLRCSPMKGHSHVYWYRQLPEEGLKFMVYLQKENIIDESGMPKERFSAEFPKEGPSILRIQQVVRGDSAAYFCASSTTGTEAFFGQGTRLTVV.

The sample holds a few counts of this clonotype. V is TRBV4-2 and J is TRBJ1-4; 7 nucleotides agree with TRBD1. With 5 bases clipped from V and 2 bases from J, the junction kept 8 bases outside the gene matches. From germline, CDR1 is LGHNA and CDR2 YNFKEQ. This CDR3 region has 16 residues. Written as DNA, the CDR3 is TGTGCCAGCAGCACTAGGGGGCGCGGCACTAATGAAAAACTGTTTTTT. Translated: CASSTRGRGTNEKLFF.